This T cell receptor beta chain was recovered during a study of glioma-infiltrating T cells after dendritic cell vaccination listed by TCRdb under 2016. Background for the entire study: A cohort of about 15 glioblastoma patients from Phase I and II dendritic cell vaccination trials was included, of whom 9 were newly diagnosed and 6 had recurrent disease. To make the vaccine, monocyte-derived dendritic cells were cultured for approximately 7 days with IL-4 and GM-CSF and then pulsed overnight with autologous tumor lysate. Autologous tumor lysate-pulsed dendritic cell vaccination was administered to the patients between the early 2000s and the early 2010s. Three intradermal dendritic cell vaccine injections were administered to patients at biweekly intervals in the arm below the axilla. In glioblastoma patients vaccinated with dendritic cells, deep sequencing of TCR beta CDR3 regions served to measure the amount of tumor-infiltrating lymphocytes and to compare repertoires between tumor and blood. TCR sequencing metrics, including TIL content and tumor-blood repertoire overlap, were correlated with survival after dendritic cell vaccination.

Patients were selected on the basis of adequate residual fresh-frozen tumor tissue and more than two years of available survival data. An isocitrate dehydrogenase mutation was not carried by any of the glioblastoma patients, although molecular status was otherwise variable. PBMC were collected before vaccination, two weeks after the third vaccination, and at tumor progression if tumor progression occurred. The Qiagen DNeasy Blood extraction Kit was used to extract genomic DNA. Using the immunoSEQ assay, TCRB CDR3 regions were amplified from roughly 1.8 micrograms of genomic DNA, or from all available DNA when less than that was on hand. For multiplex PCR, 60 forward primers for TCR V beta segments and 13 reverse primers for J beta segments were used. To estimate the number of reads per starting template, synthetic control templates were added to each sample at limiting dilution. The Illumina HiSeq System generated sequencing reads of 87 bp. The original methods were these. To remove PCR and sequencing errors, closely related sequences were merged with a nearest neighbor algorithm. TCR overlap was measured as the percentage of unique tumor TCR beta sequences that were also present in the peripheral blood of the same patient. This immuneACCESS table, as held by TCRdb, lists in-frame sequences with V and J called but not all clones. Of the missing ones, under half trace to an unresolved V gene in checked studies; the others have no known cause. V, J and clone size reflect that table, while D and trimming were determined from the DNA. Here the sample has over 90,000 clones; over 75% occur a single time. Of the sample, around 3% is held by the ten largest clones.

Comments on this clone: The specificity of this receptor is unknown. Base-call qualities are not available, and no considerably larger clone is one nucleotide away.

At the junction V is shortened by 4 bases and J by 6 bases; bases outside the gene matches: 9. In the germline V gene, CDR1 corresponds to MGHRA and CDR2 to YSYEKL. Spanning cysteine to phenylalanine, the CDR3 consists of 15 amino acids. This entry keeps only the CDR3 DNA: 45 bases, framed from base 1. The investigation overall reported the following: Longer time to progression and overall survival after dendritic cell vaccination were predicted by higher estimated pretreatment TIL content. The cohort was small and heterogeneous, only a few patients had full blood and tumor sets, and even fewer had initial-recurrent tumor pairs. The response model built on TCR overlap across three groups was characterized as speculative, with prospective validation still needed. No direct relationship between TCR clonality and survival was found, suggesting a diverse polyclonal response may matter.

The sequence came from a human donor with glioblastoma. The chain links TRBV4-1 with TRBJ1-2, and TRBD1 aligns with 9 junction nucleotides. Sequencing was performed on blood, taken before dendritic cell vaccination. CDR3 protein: CASSPRQGGADGYTF. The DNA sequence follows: TGCGCCAGCAGCCCTCGACAGGGGGGTGCCGATGGCTACACCTTC.